This passage covers 12 T cell receptor beta chains from one sample sequenced in a study of cytomegalovirus exposure and HLA in healthy donors. Primers included in the PCR were 60 Vbeta and 13 Jbeta primers. Clones were sequenced by immunoSEQ multiplex PCR, and TCRdb holds only the in-frame ones, with some missing. The sample lists around 80,000 clones, over 65% seen once, with approximately 4.5% in the top ten. Input material: PBMCs. These receptor sequences come from a man in his forties in good health and CMV-seronegative.

The chain couples TRBV7-2 to TRBJ2-7; D not resolved. Germline assignment: CDR1 SGHTA and CDR2 FQGNSA. V shed 3 bases and J shed 6 bases, with 15 bases lying between them. The length of the CDR3 is 14 residues. CDR3 bases: TGTGCCAGCAGCTTTAGAGGCAAGTATTCCGAGCAGTACTTC. It codes for CASSFRGKYSEQYF.

Only one count was recorded for this clone. The rearrangement joins TRBV28 to TRBJ2-2; 8 bases line up with TRBD1. V trimming: 2 bases; J trimming: 7 bases; junction bases outside the gene matches: 6. The CDR3 contains 15 residues. CDR1 MDHEN and CDR2 SYDVKM come from the germline V gene. CDR3 amino acids: CASSLGGQGVGELFF. The DNA for the CDR3 is TGTGCCAGCAGTTTAGGAGGACAGGGTGTCGGGGAGCTGTTTTTT.

This CDR3 reads CSVEDPGNAFF. DNA for the CDR3: TGCAGCGTTGAAGACCCAGGGAATGCTTTCTTT. The chain is built from TRBV29-1 and TRBJ1-1; perhaps TRBD1 as D (5 bases). The CDR3 is 11 amino acids. Trimming took 0 bases from V and 11 from J, leaving 10 bases between them. CDR1 is SQVTM, CDR2 ANQGSEA, per germline.

The chain links TRBV7-2 to TRBJ2-7; 9 nucleotides agree with TRBD2. Trimming took 0 bases from V and 5 from J; bases not matched to a gene: 5. CDR3 size: 15 residues. CDR1 and CDR2 (germline): SGHTA, FQGNSA. CDR3 coding DNA: TGTGCCAGCAGCTTAGCAGGTAGCGGGAGCCACGAGCAGTACTTC. It encodes CASSLAGSGSHEQYF.

In its sample, this clone was seen once. This chain connects TRBV29-1 to TRBJ1-5; 9 nucleotides match TRBD1. This CDR3 has 13 residues. CDR1 is SQVTM, CDR2 ANQGSEA, per germline. V trimming: 6 bases; J trimming: 10 bases; junction bases outside the gene matches: 10. Here the CDR3 DNA reads TGCAGCGTCTTAACAGGGGGCGTGGGTCCCCAGCATTTT. It is translated as CSVLTGGVGPQHF.

The rearrangement joins TRBV6-5 to TRBJ2-5; D is ambiguous. The DNA end is more similar to TRBJ2-7, so the J call may be wrong. Germline-derived CDR1 and CDR2 are MNHEY and SVGAGI. The CDR3 totals 15 residues. The CDR3 coding sequence is TGTGCCAGCAGTTCCTCGCCAGGTTTATTCTACGAGCAGTACTTC. This codes for CASSSSPGLFYEQYF.

The CDR3 is CAISSGTKAGETQYF. CDR3 nucleotide sequence: TGTGCCATCAGCTCCGGGACGAAGGCGGGGGAGACCCAGTACTTC. The chain couples TRBV10-3 to TRBJ2-5; a weak D match, TRBD2 (6 bases). Trimming cost V 6 bases and J 5 bases, with 19 bases left between them. Germline V CDR1 and CDR2: ENHRY, SYGVKD. The CDR3 is 15 residues long.

The J gene is TRBJ2-7, the V gene TRBV5-1; 7 positions match TRBD1. CDR3 length: 15 residues. Per the germline V gene, CDR1 is SGHRS and CDR2 is YFSETQ. Unmatched junction bases numbered 6, after V lost 0 bases and J lost 3 bases. The CDR3 is CASSLATGQFYEQYF. CDR3 sequence (DNA): TGCGCCAGCAGCTTGGCCACGGGACAGTTCTACGAGCAGTACTTC.

The chain carries TRBV30 and TRBJ2-1, with 11 bases identical to TRBD2. The ends lost 1 base at V and 7 bases at J; junction bases unmatched: 3. Germline V gene lookup returns CDR1 GTSNPN and CDR2 SVGIG (reference sequence). This CDR3 spans 14 amino acids. The CDR3 sequence is CAWSAGLAVNEQFF. CDR3 DNA sequence: TGTGCCTGGAGTGCGGGACTAGCGGTAAATGAGCAGTTCTTC.

This rearrangement joins TRBV4-1 to TRBJ2-7, with D perhaps TRBD2 (7 bases). The CDR3 runs to 19 residues. From germline, CDR1 is MGHRA and CDR2 YSYEKL. Trimming took off 0 bases at V and 0 bases at J, with 21 bases between the two ends. The CDR3 nucleotides read TGCGCCAGCAGCCAAGACACCCTAGCCGGGGGGCCTAGCTCCTACGAGCAGTACTTC. Its translation is CASSQDTLAGGPSSYEQYF.

The chain joins TRBV6-1 to TRBJ1-1; unclear D gene. The CDR3 consists of 16 residues. V was cut by 1 base and J by 0 bases, with 12 bases left in between. CDR1 is MNHNS, CDR2 SASEGT, per germline. Written as DNA, the CDR3 is TGTGCCAGCAGTGAAGGGGCAGCCTTCCTGAACACTGAAGCTTTCTTT. Protein sequence: CASSEGAAFLNTEAFF.

The rearrangement links TRBV18 to TRBJ2-1; 11 nucleotides align to TRBD1. This CDR3 contains 16 residues. The V gene end was trimmed by 7 bases and the J gene end by 6 bases; junction bases not matched to a gene: 11. CDR1 KGHSH and CDR2 LQKENI come from the germline V gene. The CDR3 protein is CASLLTPGQGGNEQFF. The DNA of the CDR3 is TGTGCCAGCTTACTAACTCCGGGACAGGGGGGCAATGAGCAGTTCTTC. The entire variable domain, with the rest obtained from reference TRBV18 and TRBJ2-1, is as follows: NAGVMQNPRHLVRRRGQEARLRCSPMKGHSHVYWYRQLPEEGLKFMVYLQKENIIDESGMPKERFSAEFPKEGPSILRIQQVVRGDSAAYFCASLLTPGQGGNEQFFGPGTRLTVL.